Detailed here is one TCR beta chain. Clones were sequenced by immunoSEQ multiplex PCR, and TCRdb holds only the in-frame ones, with some missing. The top ten hold just over 5% of the sample, which has about 71,000 clones, roughly nine tenths seen once. Germline V gene lookup returns CDR1 SNHLY and CDR2 FYNNEI. The CDR3 totals 17 residues. The J segment lost 0 bases and the V segment lost 3 bases, leaving 7 bases of the junction unmatched. The source of the sample is a study of blood T cell repertoires in COVID-19. The sequenced material came from peripheral blood. The clonotype comes from a young woman with acute or convalescent COVID-19. The chain is built from TRBV2 and TRBJ1-5, with 8 bases that match TRBD1. CDR3 bases: TGTGCCAGCAGTGAGACAGGGGTCGTACATAGCAATCAGCCCCAGCATTTT. This codes for CASSETGVVHSNQPQHF.